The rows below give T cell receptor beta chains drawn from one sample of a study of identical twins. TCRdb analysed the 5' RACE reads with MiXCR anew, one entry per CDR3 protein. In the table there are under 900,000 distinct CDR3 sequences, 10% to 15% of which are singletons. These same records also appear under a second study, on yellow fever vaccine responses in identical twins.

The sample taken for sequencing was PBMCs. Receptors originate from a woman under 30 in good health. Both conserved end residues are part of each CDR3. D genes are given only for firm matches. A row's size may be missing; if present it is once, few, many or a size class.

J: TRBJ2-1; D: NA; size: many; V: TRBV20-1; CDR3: CSARPLRGSYNEQFF; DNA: TGCAGTGCTCGACCATTAAGGGGCTCCTACAATGAGCAGTTCTTC
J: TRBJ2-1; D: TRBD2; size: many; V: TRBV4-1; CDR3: CASSQGLAGSSYNEQFF; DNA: TGCGCCAGCAGCCAAGGTCTAGCGGGATCTTCCTACAATGAGCAGTTCTTC
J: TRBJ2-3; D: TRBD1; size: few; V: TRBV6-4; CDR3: CASSDSGTGGGTDTQYF; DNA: TGTGCCAGCAGTGATTCCGGGACAGGGGGTGGGACAGATACGCAGTATTTT
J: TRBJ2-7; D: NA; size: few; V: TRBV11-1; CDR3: CASSLTRFWTDKAYEQYF; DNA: TGTGCCAGCAGCCTTACGCGCTTTTGGACAGACAAGGCCTACGAGCAGTACTTC
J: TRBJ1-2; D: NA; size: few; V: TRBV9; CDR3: CASSVGRTPNYGYTF; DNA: TGTGCCAGCAGCGTAGGGCGTACCCCTAACTATGGCTACACCTTC
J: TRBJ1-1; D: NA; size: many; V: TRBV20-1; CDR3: CSATSRTGEAFF; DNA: TGCAGTGCAACAAGTCGGACGGGTGAAGCTTTCTTT
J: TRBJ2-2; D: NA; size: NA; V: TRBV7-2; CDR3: CASRKPGVNTGELFF; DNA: TGTGCCAGCAGGAAACCCGGGGTGAACACCGGGGAGCTGTTTTTT
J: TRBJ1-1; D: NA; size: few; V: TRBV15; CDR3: CATGLGYYTEAFF; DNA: TGTGCCACCGGGCTTGGTTATTACACTGAAGCTTTCTTT
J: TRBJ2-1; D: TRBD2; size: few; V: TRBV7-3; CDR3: CASSTPLTSGSFYNEQFF; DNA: TGTGCCAGCAGCACCCCGTTAACTAGCGGGAGTTTCTACAATGAGCAGTTCTTC
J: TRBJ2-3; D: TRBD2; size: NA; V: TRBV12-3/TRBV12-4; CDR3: CASSLAGRRGARTDTQYF; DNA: TGTGCCAGCAGTTTAGCAGGTCGGCGGGGGGCCCGCACAGATACGCAGTATTTT
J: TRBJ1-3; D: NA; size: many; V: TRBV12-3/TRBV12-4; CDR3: CASSLSVLSGNTIYF; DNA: TGTGCCAGCAGTTTAAGCGTCCTCTCTGGAAACACCATATATTTT
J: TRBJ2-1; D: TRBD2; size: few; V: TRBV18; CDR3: CASNPTSGSYNEQFF; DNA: TGTGCCAGCAACCCGACTAGCGGGTCCTACAATGAGCAGTTCTTC
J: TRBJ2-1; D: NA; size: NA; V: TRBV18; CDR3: CASSPLKNNEQFF; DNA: TGTGCCAGCTCACCACTTAAGAACAATGAGCAGTTCTTC
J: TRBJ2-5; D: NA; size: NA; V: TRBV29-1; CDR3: CSVDSRGETQYF; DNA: TGCAGCGTGGACTCTAGGGGGGAGACCCAGTACTTC
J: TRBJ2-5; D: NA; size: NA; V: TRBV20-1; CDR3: CSDLHIKSFQETQYF; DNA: TGCAGTGACCTACACATAAAGTCCTTCCAAGAGACCCAGTACTTC
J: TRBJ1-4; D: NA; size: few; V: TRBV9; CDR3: CASSVGDRGAEKLFF; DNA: TGTGCCAGCAGCGTAGGGGACCGTGGGGCTGAAAAACTGTTTTTT
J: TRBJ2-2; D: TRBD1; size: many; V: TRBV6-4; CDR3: CATKDRGTGELFF; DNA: TGTGCCACTAAGGACAGGGGCACCGGGGAGCTGTTTTTT
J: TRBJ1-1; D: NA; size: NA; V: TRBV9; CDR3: CASSVEGVNTEAFF; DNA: TGTGCCAGCAGCGTAGAAGGGGTGAACACTGAAGCTTTCTTT